This TCR beta chain comes out of a study of cytomegalovirus exposure and HLA in healthy donors. The study's findings and limits: Testing in vitro showed a few CMV-associated chains specific for CMV antigens. It is likely that the observed cluster of highly shared sequence variants was a sequencing artifact. Per published accounts, TCR beta sequences correctly predicted the HLA-A and HLA-B alleles of most subjects.

Healthy bone marrow donors formed the donor group. PCR used 60 Vbeta primers and 13 Jbeta primers. Some clones are missing from TCRdb's copy, which holds only in-frame ones; the method was immunoSEQ multiplex PCR. The sample shows 150,000 to 180,000 clones, 70% to 90% of them seen only once. This clone came up once. The antigen remains unidentified. The CDR3 is made up of 12 amino acids. Trimming took off 5 bases at V and 2 bases at J, with 9 bases between the two ends. Germline CDR1 GTSNPN, CDR2 SVGIG (reference sequence). The clonotype comes from a woman aged 40-49 years in good health and CMV-seropositive. V and J are TRBV30 and TRBJ1-2; no definite D call. Input material: PBMCs. CDR3 sequence: CAWGTLNYGYTF. In nucleotides, the CDR3 is TGTGCCTGGGGTACATTAAACTATGGCTACACCTTC.